A single sample is the source of the 5 T cell receptor beta chains below, sequenced in a study of shared clonotypes between healthy human individuals. TCRdb's copy holds only in-frame clones and misses some; the assay was immunoSEQ multiplex PCR. Altogether some 690,000 clones are present, 90% being singletons, with the ten largest covering 34%. The sample consisted of memory CD8+ T cells from PBMCs. Described subset: CD45RO+ cells pooled with CCR7-negative TemRA cells. The receptor source for this set is a man younger than 35 in good health. Some clones in this sample may be carry-over from other donors' samples.

The rearrangement links TRBV11-2 to TRBJ2-7, with D unclear. CDR3 length: 16 residues. Germline lookup yields CDR1 SGHAT and CDR2 FQNNGV. Deletions cut 5 bases from V and 0 bases from J, with 17 bases between. In DNA form, the CDR3 reads TGTGCCAGCAGCCACCGGACCGACCTTATCTCCTACGAGCAGTACTTC. Amino acid sequence: CASSHRTDLISYEQYF.

The chain has TRBV7-3 and TRBJ1-2; perhaps TRBD1 as D (5 bases). Germline V gives CDR1 SGHTA, CDR2 FQGTGA. The V and J ends lost 5 bases and 4 bases respectively, with 17 bases between them. The CDR3 spans 15 residues. CDR3 residues: CASSPAGGGSYGYTF. CDR3 DNA sequence: TGTGCCAGCAGCCCCGCCGGGGGTGGCTCCTATGGCTACACCTTC.

This rearrangement joins TRBV28 to TRBJ2-5; no clear D. V dropped 6 bases and J dropped 5 bases, with 7 bases sitting between them. CDR1 is MDHEN, CDR2 SYDVKM, per germline. The CDR3 consists of 11 residues. The chain's CDR3 is CASRMWETQYF. The CDR3 DNA is TGTGCCAGCAGGATGTGGGAGACCCAGTACTTC.

The genes are TRBV5-4 and TRBJ1-3, with a tentative D call TRBD1 (5 bases). Germline CDR1 and CDR2: SGHNT and YYREEE (reference sequence). The CDR3 extends over 14 amino acids. Deletions cut 5 bases from V and 1 base from J, with 10 bases between. The chain's CDR3 is CASSPQGSGNTIYF. DNA for the CDR3: TGTGCCAGCAGTCCCCAGGGTTCTGGAAACACCATATATTTT.

This chain joins TRBV5-6 and TRBJ2-7, with D possibly being TRBD2 (5 bases). Germline V gene lookup returns CDR1 SGHDT and CDR2 YYEEEE. Trimming took off 5 bases at V and 1 base at J, with 10 bases between the two ends. The CDR3 extends over 13 amino acids. Written as DNA, the CDR3 is TGTGCCAGCAGTTTTAGCGCATCCTACGAGCAGTACTTC. Translation: CASSFSASYEQYF.